The text below deals with one T cell receptor beta chain. Its antigen is undetermined. 5' RACE with UMI labels generated the TRB cDNA libraries. TCRdb re-called the 5' RACE reads and gives one entry per CDR3 protein, without DNA. This table holds around 140,000 distinct CDR3 sequences. These data originate in a study of CXCR3-negative and CXCR3-positive naive CD8 T cells. Whole-study findings and limits: Both naive subsets had comparably high diversity; memory CD8+ cells much lower. CXCR3 levels fell partly with cryopreservation; most assays relied on fresh PBMCs.

Germline CDR1 MDHEN, CDR2 SYDVKM. CDR3 size: 13 residues. The receptor was derived from a human donor in good health. Some clones in this sample may be carry-over from other donors' samples. Sequenced material: naive CXCR3- CD8+ T cells from blood. Subset specified: CD45RO-CCR7+CD27+CD95- naive CD8+ T cells lacking CXCR3 (TNR3-). The V and J genes are TRBV28 and TRBJ2-7. CDR3 sequence: CASSLFGVGEQYF.